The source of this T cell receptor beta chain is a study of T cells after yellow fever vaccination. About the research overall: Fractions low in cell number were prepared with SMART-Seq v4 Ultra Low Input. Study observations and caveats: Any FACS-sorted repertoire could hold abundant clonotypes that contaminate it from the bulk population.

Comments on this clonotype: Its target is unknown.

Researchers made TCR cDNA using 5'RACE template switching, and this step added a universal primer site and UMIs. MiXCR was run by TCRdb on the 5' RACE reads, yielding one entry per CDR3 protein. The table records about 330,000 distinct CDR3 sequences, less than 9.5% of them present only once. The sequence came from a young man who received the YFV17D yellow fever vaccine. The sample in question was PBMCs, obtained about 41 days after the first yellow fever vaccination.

For the CDR3, the DNA is TGTGCCAGCAGTTACTTTACCCCGCTCCTCCCGGCTGGAAACACCATATATTTT. This codes for CASSYFTPLLPAGNTIYF. The J gene is TRBJ1-3, the V gene TRBV28; D uncertain. The CDR3 is 18 amino acids. V was trimmed by 4 bases and J by 2 bases, leaving 21 bases between them. CDR1 is MDHEN and CDR2 is SYDVKM in the germline V gene.